This T cell receptor beta chain was captured in a study of shared clonotypes between healthy human individuals. Study results and caveats: Naive subsets tended to show greater estimated richness than memory subsets.

This clone appeared once. Its antigen is still unknown. Other DNA sequences in the sample encode the same CDR3. The CDR3 contains 13 residues. Trimming removed 3 bases from V and 2 bases from J, with 7 bases in between. Germline values: CDR1 MNHEY, CDR2 SMNVEV (reference sequence). Deep was the level at which the assay was run. Assay used: immunoSEQ multiplex PCR; TCRdb lists only in-frame clones, some missing. The repertoire includes a few million clones, roughly 90% of them detected once, and more than 0.35% sits in the top ten. The receptor was isolated from a man aged 18 to 29 in good health. Some clones in this sample may be carry-over from other donors' samples. The chain links TRBV27 to TRBJ1-2, with D hard to call. Sequenced input: naive CD4+ T cells from PBMCs. Subset denoted: CD45RA+ positively selected. In DNA form, the CDR3 reads TGTGCCAGCAGTTTTACGGTGAACTATGGCTACACCTTC. It codes for CASSFTVNYGYTF.